This T cell receptor beta chain derives from a study of blood T cell repertoires in COVID-19. The CDR3 is 16 residues long. Trimming cost V 5 bases and J 7 bases, with 18 bases left between them. Germline V gene data show CDR1 as MNHNY and CDR2 as SVGAGI (reference sequence). In the source study's methods: Amplification from reference gene primers served as the basis for estimated nucleated cell counts. Profiled with immunoSEQ multiplex PCR; TCRdb holds only in-frame clones, not every one. V and J calls and clone size are as listed in that table; D and trimming were resolved from the DNA. The table includes about 140,000 clones, 82% detected once. This clone came up once.

The sequence came from a woman older than 75 with acute or convalescent COVID-19. The specimen was peripheral blood. The chain couples TRBV6-6 to TRBJ1-6, with D perhaps matching TRBD1 (6 bases). The CDR3 bases are TGTGCCAGCAGTCGACGCTTACAGGGTAACAATTCACCCCTCCACTTT. Translated, it gives CASSRRLQGNNSPLHF.